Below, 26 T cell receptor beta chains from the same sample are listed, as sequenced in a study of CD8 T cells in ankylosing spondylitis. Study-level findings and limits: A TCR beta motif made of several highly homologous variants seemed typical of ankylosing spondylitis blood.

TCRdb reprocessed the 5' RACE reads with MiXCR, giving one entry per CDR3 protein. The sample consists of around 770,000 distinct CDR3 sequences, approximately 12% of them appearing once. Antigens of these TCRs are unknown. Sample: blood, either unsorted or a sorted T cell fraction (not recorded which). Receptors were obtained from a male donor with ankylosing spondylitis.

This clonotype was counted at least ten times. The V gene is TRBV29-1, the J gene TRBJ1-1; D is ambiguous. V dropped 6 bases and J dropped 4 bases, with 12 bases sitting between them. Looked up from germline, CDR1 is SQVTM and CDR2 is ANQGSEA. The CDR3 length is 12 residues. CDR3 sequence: CSVAGRGTEAFF. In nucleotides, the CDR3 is TGCAGCGTAGCAGGTAGAGGCACTGAAGCTTTCTTT.

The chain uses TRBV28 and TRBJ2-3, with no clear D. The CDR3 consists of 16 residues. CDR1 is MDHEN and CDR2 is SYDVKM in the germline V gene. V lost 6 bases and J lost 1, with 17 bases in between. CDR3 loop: CASSLMETGGTDTQYF. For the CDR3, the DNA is TGTGCCAGCAGCCTCATGGAGACTGGAGGCACAGATACGCAGTATTTT.

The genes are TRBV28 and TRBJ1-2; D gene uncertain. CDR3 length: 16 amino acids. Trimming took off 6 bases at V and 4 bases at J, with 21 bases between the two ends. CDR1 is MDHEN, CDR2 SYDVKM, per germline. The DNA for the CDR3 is TGTGCCAGCAGCCGCTCCGGGGATGAAGCTGGCTATGGCTACACCTTC. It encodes CASSRSGDEAGYGYTF.

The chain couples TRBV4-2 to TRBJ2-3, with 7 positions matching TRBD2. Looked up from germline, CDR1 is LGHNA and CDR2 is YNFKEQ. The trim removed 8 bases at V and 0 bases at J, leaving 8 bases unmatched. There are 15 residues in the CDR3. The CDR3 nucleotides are TGTGCCAGCGGGACTAAGCGGTCTAGCACAGATACGCAGTATTTT. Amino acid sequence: CASGTKRSSTDTQYF.

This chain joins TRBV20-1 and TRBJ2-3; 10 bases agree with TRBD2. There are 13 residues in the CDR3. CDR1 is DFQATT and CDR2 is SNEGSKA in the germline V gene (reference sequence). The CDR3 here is CSQSSGGADTQYF. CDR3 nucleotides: TGCAGCCAAAGCAGCGGGGGGGCAGATACGCAGTATTTT.

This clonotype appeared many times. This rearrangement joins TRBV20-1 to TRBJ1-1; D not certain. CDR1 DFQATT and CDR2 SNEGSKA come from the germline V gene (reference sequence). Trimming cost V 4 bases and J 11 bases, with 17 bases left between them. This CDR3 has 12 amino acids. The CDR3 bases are TGCAGTGCTAAGACCGATCGCCAGGTGGCTTTCTTT. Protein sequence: CSAKTDRQVAFF.

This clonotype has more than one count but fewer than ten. CDR3 nucleotide sequence: TGTGCCAGCTCACCAACCCCCCGGGAGACCCAGTACTTC. Encoded protein: CASSPTPRETQYF. The chain recombines TRBV18 with TRBJ2-5, with D unresolved. The V gene's germline CDR1 is KGHSH and CDR2 LQKENI. The V end was cut by 2 bases, the J end by 5 bases, with 9 bases between. This CDR3 comprises 13 residues.

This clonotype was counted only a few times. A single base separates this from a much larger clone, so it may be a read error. The CDR3: CASSPDVEKNTEAFF. In DNA form, the CDR3 reads TGTGCCAGCAGCCCCGATGTGGAAAAAAACACTGAAGCTTTCTTT. This rearrangement joins TRBV12-3 or TRBV12-4 to TRBJ1-1, with D hard to call. V was pared by 6 bases and J by 2 bases, with 16 bases between. The length of the CDR3 is 15 residues.

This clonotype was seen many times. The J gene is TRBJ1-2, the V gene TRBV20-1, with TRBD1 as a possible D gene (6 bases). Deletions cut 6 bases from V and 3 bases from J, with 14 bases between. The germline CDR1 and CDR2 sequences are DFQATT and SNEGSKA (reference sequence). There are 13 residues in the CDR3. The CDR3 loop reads CSAQGLLDYGYTF. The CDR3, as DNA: TGCAGTGCCCAGGGGCTGTTGGACTATGGCTACACCTTC.

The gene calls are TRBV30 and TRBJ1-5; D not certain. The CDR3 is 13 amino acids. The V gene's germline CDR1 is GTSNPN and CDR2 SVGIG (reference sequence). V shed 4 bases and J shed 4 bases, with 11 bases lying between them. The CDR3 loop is CAWNTEANQPQHF. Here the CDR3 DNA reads TGTGCCTGGAATACAGAAGCGAATCAGCCCCAGCATTTT.

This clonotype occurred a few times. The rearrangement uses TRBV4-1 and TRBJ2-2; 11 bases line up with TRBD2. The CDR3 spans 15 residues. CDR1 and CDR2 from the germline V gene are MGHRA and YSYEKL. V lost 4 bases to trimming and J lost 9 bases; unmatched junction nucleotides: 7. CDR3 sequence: CASSLGLAASRELFF. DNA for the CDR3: TGCGCCAGCAGCCTGGGACTAGCGGCCAGTCGGGAGCTGTTTTTT.

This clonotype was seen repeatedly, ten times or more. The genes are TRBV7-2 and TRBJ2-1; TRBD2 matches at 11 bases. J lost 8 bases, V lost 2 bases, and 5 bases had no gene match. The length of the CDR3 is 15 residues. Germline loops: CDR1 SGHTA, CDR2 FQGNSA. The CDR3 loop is CASSLTSGGWDEQFF. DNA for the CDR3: TGTGCCAGCAGCTTAACTAGCGGGGGTTGGGATGAGCAGTTCTTC. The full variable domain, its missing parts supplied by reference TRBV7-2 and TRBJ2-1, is GAGVSQSPSNKVTEKGKDVELRCDPISGHTALYWYRQSLGQGLEFLIYFQGNSAPDKSGLPSDRFSAERTGGSVSTLTIQRTQQEDSAVYLCASSLTSGGWDEQFFGPGTRLTVL.

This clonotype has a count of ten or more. DNA of the CDR3: TGCAGTGCTAACGCAGAGAACACTGAAGCTTTCTTT. This encodes CSANAENTEAFF. The J gene is TRBJ1-1, the V gene TRBV20-1; D remains unclear. CDR1 and CDR2 from the germline V gene are DFQATT and SNEGSKA (reference sequence). Trimming cost V 4 bases and J 1 base, with 7 bases left between them. The CDR3 extends over 12 amino acids.

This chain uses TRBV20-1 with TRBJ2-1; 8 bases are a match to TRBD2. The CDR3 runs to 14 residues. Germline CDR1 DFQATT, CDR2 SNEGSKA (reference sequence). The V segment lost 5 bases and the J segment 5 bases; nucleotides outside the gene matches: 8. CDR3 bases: TGCAGTGCTGGTCCTGCGGGAGGAGACAATGAGCAGTTCTTC. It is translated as CSAGPAGGDNEQFF.

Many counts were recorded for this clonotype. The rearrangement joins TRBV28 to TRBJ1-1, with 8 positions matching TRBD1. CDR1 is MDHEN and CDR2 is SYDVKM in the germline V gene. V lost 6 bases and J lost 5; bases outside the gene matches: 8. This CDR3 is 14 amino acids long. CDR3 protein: CASSPGGLGTEAFF. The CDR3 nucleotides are TGTGCCAGCAGCCCAGGGGGCCTCGGGACTGAAGCTTTCTTT.

CDR3 in DNA: TGCAGTGCACCAGTACAGGGCGGGCAGCCCCAGCATTTT. Its translation is CSAPVQGGQPQHF. This rearrangement joins TRBV20-1 to TRBJ1-5, with a possible D match to TRBD1 (6 bases). CDR1 and CDR2 (germline): DFQATT, SNEGSKA (reference sequence). CDR3 length equals 13 residues. Trimming stripped 6 bases from V and 7 bases from J, with 16 bases between.

The CDR3 nucleotides read TGTGCCAGCAGCTTAATAGGACGGGAAAATTCACCCCTCCACTTT. Translating gives CASSLIGRENSPLHF. The chain is built from TRBV7-2 and TRBJ1-6; D is unresolved. The V and J ends lost 2 bases and 7 bases respectively, with 12 bases between them. The CDR3 is made up of 15 amino acids. In germline, CDR1 is SGHTA, CDR2 FQGNSA.

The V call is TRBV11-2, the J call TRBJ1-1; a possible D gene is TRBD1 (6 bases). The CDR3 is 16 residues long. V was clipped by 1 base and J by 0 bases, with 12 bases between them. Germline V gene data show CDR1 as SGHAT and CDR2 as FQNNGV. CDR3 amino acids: CASSLGQAIMNTEAFF. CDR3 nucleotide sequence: TGTGCCAGCAGCTTAGGACAGGCGATAATGAACACTGAAGCTTTCTTT.

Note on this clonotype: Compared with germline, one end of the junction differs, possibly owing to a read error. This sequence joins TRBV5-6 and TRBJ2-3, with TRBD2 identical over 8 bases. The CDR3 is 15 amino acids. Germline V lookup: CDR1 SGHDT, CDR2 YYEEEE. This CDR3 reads CASSQLSGSRDTQYF. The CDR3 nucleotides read TGTGCCAGCAGCCAGCTCAGCGGGAGCAGAGATACGCAGTATTTT.

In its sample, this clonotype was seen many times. The CDR3 protein is CASSLTSMNTEAFF. CDR3 DNA sequence: TGTGCCAGCAGTTTAACCAGTATGAACACTGAAGCTTTCTTT. This chain joins TRBV12-3 or TRBV12-4 and TRBJ1-1; D is ambiguous. The CDR3 contains 14 residues. The V gene lost 2 bases and the J gene lost 0 bases, with 7 bases spanning the gap.

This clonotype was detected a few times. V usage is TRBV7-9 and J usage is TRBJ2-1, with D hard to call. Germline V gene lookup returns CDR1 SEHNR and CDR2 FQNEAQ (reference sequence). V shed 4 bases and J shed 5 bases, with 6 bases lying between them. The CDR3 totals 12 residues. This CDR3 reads CASSYWDNEQFF. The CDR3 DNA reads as TGTGCCAGCAGCTACTGGGACAATGAGCAGTTCTTC. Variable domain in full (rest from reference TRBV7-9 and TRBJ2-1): DTGVSQNPRHKITKRGQNVTFRCDPISEHNRLYWYRQTLGQGPEFLTYFQNEAQLEKSRLLSDRFSAERPKGSFSTLEIQRTEQGDSAMYLCASSYWDNEQFFGPGTRLTVL.

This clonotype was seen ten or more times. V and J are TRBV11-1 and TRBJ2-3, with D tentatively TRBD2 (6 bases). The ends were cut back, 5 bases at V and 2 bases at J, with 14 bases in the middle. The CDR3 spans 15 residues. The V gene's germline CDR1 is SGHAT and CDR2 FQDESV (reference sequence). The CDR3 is CASSAGYLTTDTQYF. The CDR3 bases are TGTGCCAGCAGCGCGGGATATTTAACCACAGATACGCAGTATTTT.

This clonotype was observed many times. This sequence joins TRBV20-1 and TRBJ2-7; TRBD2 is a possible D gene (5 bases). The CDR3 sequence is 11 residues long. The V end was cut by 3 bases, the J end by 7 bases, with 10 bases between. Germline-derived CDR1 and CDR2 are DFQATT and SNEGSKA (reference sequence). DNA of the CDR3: TGCAGTGCTAGCAGACTACGGGAGCAGTACTTC. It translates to CSASRLREQYF.

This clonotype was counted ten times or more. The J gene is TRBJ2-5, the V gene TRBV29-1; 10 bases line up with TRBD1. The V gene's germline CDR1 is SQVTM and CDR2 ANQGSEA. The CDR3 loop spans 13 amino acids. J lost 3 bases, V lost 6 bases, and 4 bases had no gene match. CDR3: CSVDGQGEETQYF. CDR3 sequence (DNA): TGCAGCGTGGACGGACAGGGGGAAGAGACCCAGTACTTC.

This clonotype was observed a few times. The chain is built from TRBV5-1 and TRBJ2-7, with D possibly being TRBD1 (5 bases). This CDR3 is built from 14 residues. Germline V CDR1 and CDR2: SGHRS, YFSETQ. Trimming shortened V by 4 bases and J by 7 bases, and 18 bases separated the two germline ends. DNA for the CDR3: TGCGCCAGCAGCCGCGTGACAGAGACCTTGGAGCAGTACTTC. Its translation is CASSRVTETLEQYF.

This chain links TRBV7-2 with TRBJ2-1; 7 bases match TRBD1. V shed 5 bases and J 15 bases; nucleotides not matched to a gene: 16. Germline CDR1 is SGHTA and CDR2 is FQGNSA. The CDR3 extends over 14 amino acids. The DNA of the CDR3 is TGTGCCAGCAGCCCGGGACAGCCTACCGGTCCGCTGTTCTTC. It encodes CASSPGQPTGPLFF.